This T cell receptor (beta chain) was recorded in a study of TIL therapy for anti-PD-1-resistant metastatic lung cancer. The immunoSEQ assay was v3. Libraries were sequenced to around 2 million read pairs (survey) or roughly 4.5-6.5 million (deep). Here immunoSEQ multiplex PCR was the method, and the copy in TCRdb shows in-frame clones only, minus some. The sample lists tens of thousands of clones, 60% to 85% occurring once. The CDR3 totals 14 residues. Trimming removed 3 bases from V and 2 bases from J, with 11 bases in between. CDR1 and CDR2 from the germline V gene are MNHEY and SMNVEV (reference sequence). Specified time point: pre-treatment sample, taken before nivolumab and TIL therapy. The tumor samples were excised metastases, mostly pleural nodules or supraclavicular lymph nodes.

This chain connects TRBV27 to TRBJ2-7, with unresolved D. The receptor comes from a person aged 25 to 85 with non-small cell lung cancer. Here the sequenced sample was tumor tissue, taken at baseline. The CDR3 DNA reads TGTGCCAGCAGTTTTGGCCCAACCCCCTACGAGCAGTACTTC. Translating it yields CASSFGPTPYEQYF.